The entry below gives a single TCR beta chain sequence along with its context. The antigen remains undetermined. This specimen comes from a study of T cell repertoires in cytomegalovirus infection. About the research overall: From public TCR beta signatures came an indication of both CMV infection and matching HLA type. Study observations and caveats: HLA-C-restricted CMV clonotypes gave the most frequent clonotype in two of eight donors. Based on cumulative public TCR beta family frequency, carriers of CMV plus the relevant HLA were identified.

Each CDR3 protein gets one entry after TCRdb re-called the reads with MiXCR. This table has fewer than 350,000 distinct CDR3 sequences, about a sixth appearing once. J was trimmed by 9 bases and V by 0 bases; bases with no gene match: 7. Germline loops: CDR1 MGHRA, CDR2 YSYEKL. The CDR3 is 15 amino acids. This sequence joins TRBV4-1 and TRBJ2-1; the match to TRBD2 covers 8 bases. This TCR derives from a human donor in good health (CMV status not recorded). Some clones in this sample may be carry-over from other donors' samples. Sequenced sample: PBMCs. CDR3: CASSQDAGGLGEQFF. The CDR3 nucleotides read TGCGCCAGCAGCCAAGATGCGGGGGGTTTAGGTGAGCAGTTCTTC.